This TCR beta chain was identified in a study of PD-1 blockade in classical Hodgkin lymphoma. Comments on this clone: Its specificity is not known.

CDR1 is SGHRS and CDR2 is YFSETQ in the germline V gene. The CDR3 spans 16 residues. The V end lost 2 bases, the J end lost 5 bases, and 17 bases lay between the germline ends. Each patient relapsed following autologous stem cell transplantation, and prior brentuximab vedotin exposure differed. The method was immunoSEQ multiplex PCR; TCRdb's version includes in-frame clones alone and lacks a portion of them. This repertoire shows about 24,000 clones, about 86% found once; its top ten account for around 19%. Study results and caveats: CD8+ TCR diversity did not rise significantly by C4D1, unlike CD4+.

V and J are TRBV5-1 and TRBJ2-1; tentative D call: TRBD2 (7 bases). The sequence was collected from a human donor with classical Hodgkin lymphoma. The sequencing used peripheral blood mononuclear cells (PBMCs), collected before the second cycle of nivolumab. CDR3 nucleotide sequence: TGCGCCAGCAGCTTCTATCCGGGGGGCTCTAACAATGAGCAGTTCTTC. It translates to CASSFYPGGSNNEQFF.